This T cell receptor beta chain was recovered during a study of PD-L1 blockade in urothelial cancer. Study information: Patients, treated from about 2014 onward, received atezolizumab 1,200 mg intravenously every 3 weeks. Men with urothelial cancer arising in the bladder made up about nine tenths of the roughly 29 patients. Blood analyses occurred 3 weeks (second dose) and 6 weeks post treatment start.

CDR1 is SGHNT and CDR2 is YYREEE in the germline V gene (reference sequence). The CDR3 is made up of 17 amino acids. V lost 5 bases to trimming and J lost 4 bases; unmatched junction nucleotides: 12. Every patient provided from 1 to 8 samples, collected pretreatment and on-treatment. Generated by immunoSEQ multiplex PCR, the TCRdb table keeps only in-frame clones and is missing some. The repertoire holds under 130,000 clones, with around 85% as singletons. This receptor was taken from a man between 50 and 59 years old with urothelial cancer. The chain joins TRBV5-4 to TRBJ2-6; 7 nucleotides agree with TRBD1. Sequencing was performed on PBMCs, taken around atezolizumab (anti-PD-L1) treatment. CDR3 sequence reads: CASSNAQGRSGANVLTF. CDR3 coding DNA: TGTGCCAGCAGTAACGCACAGGGGCGGTCGGGGGCCAACGTCCTGACTTTC.